This T cell receptor (beta chain) is from a study of blood T cell repertoires in COVID-19. Turning to the study itself: Sources were T cells, B-cell-depleted T cells, or PBMCs; the material itself was cDNA or gDNA.

The age range of participants was roughly 18 to 90 years, with residence in more than 20 US areas. Two negative PCRs, clearance, or symptom resolution characterized the recovered Cohort 3 donors. Only in-frame clones appear in the TCRdb table, and some are missing; sequencing was by immunoSEQ multiplex PCR. The sample has 95,000 to 150,000 clones, 84% seen once. The germline gives CDR1 MDHEN, CDR2 SYDVKM. With V trimmed by 3 bases and J by 2 bases, 10 bases remained unmatched. This CDR3 is built from 17 residues. This chain connects TRBV28 to TRBJ1-1; TRBD1 matches 9 bases. The TCR was taken from a woman aged 30 to 39 who had recovered from COVID-19. What was sequenced was PBMCs or T cells enriched from blood (not recorded which). CDR3 coding DNA: TGTGCCAGCAGTTTTCCCGGGACAGGGACGATAAACACTGAAGCTTTCTTT. Protein sequence: CASSFPGTGTINTEAFF.